The T cell receptor (beta chain) described here comes from a study of metastatic and nonmetastatic thyroid tumors. Study findings and constraints: It was reportedly found that TCR beta diversity was significantly higher in malignant thyroid tumors than in benign nodules, a difference seen in both blood and tumor samples.

Study processing details: Across clinicopathological groups, CDR3 differences served as the basis for building a distant-metastasis classifier for papillary thyroid cancer. With MiXCR, TCRdb reprocessed the PCR reads. In this record, the V and J calls reflect TCRdb's handling and not the investigators' own analysis. The sample holds tens of thousands of clones; about 20% are singletons and the top ten take 8% to 11%. This CDR3 comprises 16 residues. Per the germline V gene, CDR1 is MDHEN and CDR2 is SYDVKM. V was trimmed by 6 bases and J by 3 bases, leaving 21 bases between them. Each patient went into thyroid surgery without having received any treatment. This clone showed up many times. The antigen remains unidentified.

The sequence derives from a female donor with papillary thyroid cancer or a benign thyroid nodule (not recorded which). Some clones in this sample may be carry-over from other donors' samples. Sequenced input: blood. The rearrangement joins TRBV28 to TRBJ2-7, with D perhaps matching TRBD2 (5 bases). The CDR3 nucleotides read TGTGCCAGCAGGCCCCTCGGAGGTACCTCTATCTACGAGCAGTACTTC. It yields the protein CASRPLGGTSIYEQYF. Based on the CDR3 plus reference TRBV28 and TRBJ2-7, the full variable domain is DVKVTQSSRYLVKRTGEKVFLECVQDMDHENMFWYRQDPGLGLRLIYFSYDVKMKEKGDIPEGYSVSREKKERFSLILESASTNQTSMYLCASRPLGGTSIYEQYFGPGTRLTVT.